This T cell receptor beta chain was identified during a study of regulatory T cells in long-lasting Graves disease. The overall study: By definition, persistent Graves' disease involved antithyroid drugs for over 5 years alongside positive TSH receptor antibodies.

Trimming removed 3 bases from V and 4 bases from J, with 12 bases in between. The CDR3 consists of 14 residues. Germline loops: CDR1 LNHDA, CDR2 SQIVND (reference sequence). Time point of the sample: persistent/refractory GD, antithyroid drugs over 5 years with positive TRAb. After RNA was extracted from PBMCs, the TCR library was made from it. The TCR beta library used iRepertoire HTBI primers with Arm-PCR amplification of CDR3. A single record per CDR3 protein comes from TCRdb applying MiXCR to the multiplex PCR reads. Found here are about 290,000 distinct CDR3 sequences, approximately 20% of them singletons; the top ten hold around 50%.

The source of this sequence is a female donor with Graves disease. The material was peripheral blood mononuclear cells (PBMCs), obtained when the disease was refractory, from a patient treated with antithyroid drugs. The V call is TRBV19, the J call TRBJ1-2; no reliable D call. DNA of the CDR3: TGTGCCAGTAGTATGAGTCCGGGCGTCTATGGCTACACCTTC. It encodes CASSMSPGVYGYTF.